This TCR beta chain was identified in a study of T cells after yellow fever vaccination. Notes on the study in general: In post-booster samples, most primary-vaccination clones reappeared (under 98% CD4, roughly 90% CD8).

The CDR3 spans 14 residues. Germline CDR1 reads MNHEY; CDR2 reads SMNVEV (reference sequence). TCRdb reprocessed the 5' RACE reads with MiXCR, giving one entry per CDR3 protein. The data hold 200,000 to 300,000 distinct CDR3 sequences, with 13% observed a single time. This clonotype was detected only a few times. Its antigen is as yet unknown. One end of the junction does not line up with germline, which may come from a read error. This specimen consisted of CD4+ T cells sorted from PBMCs, obtained 45 days after the yellow fever booster vaccination. This receptor was obtained from a young man who received the YFV17D yellow fever vaccine. The V gene is TRBV27, the J gene TRBJ2-7, with 9 bases that match TRBD2. As DNA, the CDR3 is TGCACCAGCAGGGGACTAGCAGAAAACTACGAGCAGTACTTC. It specifies CTSRGLAENYEQYF.